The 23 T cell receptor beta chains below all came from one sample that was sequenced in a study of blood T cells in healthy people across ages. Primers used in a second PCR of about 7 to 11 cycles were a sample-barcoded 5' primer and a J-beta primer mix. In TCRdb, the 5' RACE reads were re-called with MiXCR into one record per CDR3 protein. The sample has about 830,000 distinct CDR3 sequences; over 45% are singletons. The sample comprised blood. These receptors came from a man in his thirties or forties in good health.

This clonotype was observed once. The CDR3 here is CASSKALWGGAGRNNQPQHF. For the CDR3, the DNA is TGTGCCAGCAGCAAAGCGCTTTGGGGCGGGGCAGGGAGAAACAATCAGCCCCAGCATTTT. This chain links TRBV21-1 with TRBJ1-5; the table calls TRBD1, which could not be checked here. TRBV21-1 is flagged as a pseudogene. The CDR3 covers 20 residues.

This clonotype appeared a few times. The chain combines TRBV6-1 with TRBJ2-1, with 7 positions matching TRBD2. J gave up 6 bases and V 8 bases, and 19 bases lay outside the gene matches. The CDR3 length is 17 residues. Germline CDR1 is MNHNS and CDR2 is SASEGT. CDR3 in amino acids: CASRIRDYPVSANEQFF. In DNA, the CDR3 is TGTGCCAGCCGAATCCGGGACTATCCGGTTTCGGCCAATGAGCAGTTCTTC.

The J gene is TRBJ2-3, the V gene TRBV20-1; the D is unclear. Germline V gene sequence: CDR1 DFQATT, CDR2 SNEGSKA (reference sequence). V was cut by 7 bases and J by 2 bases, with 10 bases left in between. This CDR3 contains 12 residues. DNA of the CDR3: TGCAGTGGTTCGTCGGACACAGATACGCAGTATTTT. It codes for CSGSSDTDTQYF.

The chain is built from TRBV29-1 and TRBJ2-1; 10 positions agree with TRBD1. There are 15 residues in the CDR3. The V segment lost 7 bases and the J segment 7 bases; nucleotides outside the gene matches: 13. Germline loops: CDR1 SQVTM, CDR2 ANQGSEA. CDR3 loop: CSADPRDRGKNEQFF. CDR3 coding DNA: TGCAGCGCTGACCCCCGGGACAGGGGTAAAAATGAGCAGTTCTTC.

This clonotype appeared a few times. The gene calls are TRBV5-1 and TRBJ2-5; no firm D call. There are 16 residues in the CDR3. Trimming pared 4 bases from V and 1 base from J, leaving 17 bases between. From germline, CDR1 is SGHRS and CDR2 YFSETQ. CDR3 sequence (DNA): TGCGCCAGCAGCCCAACCCATCCTGCCAGCCAAGAGACCCAGTACTTC. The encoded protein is CASSPTHPASQETQYF.

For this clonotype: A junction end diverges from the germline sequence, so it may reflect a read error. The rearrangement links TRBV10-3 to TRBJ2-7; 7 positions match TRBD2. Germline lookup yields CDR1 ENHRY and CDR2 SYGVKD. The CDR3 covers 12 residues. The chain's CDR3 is CTISEGGPEQYF. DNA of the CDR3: TGTACCATCAGTGAGGGAGGGCCCGAGCAGTACTTC.

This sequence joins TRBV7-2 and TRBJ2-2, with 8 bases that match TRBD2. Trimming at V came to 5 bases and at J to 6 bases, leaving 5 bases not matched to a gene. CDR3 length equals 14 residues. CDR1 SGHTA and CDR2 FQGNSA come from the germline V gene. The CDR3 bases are TGTGCCAGCAGCCGCAGCGGGAGTCCCGGGGAGCTGTTTTTT. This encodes CASSRSGSPGELFF.

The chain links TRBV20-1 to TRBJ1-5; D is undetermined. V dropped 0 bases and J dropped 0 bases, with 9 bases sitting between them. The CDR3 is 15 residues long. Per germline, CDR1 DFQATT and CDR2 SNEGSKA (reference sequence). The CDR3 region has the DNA TGCAGTGCTAGAGATCTACTATTTAGCAATCAGCCCCAGCATTTT. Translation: CSARDLLFSNQPQHF.

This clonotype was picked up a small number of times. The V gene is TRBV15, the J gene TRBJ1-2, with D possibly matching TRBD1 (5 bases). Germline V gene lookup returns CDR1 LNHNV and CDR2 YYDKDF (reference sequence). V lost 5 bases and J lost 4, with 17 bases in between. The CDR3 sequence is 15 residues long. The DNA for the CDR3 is TGTGCCACCAGCGCCAGCGGGGACGGAACCTATGGCTACACCTTC. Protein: CATSASGDGTYGYTF.

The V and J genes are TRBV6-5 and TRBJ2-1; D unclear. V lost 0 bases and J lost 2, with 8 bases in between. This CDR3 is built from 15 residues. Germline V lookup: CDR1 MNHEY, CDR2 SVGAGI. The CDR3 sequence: CASSYSRSPYNEQFF. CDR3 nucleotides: TGTGCCAGCAGTTACTCCAGGTCCCCCTACAATGAGCAGTTCTTC.

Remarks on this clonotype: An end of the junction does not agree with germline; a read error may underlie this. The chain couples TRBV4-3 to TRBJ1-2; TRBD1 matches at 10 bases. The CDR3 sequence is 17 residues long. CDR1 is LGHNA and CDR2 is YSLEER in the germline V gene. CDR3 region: CASSQVGQGKGVAGCTF. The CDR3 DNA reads TGCGCCAGCAGCCAAGTGGGACAGGGGAAAGGGGTTGCTGGCTGCACCTTC.

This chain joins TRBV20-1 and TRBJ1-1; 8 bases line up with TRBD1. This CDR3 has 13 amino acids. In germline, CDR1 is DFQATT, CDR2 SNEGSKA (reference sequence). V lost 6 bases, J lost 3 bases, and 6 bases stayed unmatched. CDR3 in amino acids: CSAETGDYTEAFF. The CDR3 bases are TGCAGTGCGGAGACAGGGGACTACACTGAAGCTTTCTTT.

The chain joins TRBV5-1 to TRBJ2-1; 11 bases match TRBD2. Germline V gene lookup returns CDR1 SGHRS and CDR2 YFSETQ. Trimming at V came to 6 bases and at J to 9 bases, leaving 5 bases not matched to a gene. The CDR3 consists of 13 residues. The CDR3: CASMTSGVGEQFF. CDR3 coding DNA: TGCGCCAGCATGACTAGCGGGGTAGGTGAGCAGTTCTTC.

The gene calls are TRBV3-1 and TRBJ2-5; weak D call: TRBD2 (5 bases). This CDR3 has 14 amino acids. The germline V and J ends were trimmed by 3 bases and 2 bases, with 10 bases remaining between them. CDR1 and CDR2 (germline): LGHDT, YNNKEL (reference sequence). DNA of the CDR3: TGTGCCAGCAGCCACGTCGGCGGGCAAGAGACCCAGTACTTC. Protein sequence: CASSHVGGQETQYF.

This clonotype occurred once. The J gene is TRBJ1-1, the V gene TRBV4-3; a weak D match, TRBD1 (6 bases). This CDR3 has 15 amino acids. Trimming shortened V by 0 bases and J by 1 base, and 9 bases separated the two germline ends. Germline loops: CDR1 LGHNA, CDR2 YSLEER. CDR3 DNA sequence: TGCGCCAGCAGCCAAGAAGGACAGCGGAACACTGAAGCTTTCTTT. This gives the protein CASSQEGQRNTEAFF.

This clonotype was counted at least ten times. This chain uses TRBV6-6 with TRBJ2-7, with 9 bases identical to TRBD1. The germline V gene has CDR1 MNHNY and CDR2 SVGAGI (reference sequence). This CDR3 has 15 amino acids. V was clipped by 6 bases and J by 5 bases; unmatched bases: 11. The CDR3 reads CASRQGAVEFHEQYF. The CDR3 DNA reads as TGTGCCAGCAGACAGGGGGCTGTAGAGTTCCACGAGCAGTACTTC.

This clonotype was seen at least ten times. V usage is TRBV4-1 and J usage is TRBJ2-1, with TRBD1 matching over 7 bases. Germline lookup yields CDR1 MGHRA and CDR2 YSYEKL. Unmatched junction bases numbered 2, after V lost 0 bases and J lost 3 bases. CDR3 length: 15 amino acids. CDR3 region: CASSQDGTDYNEQFF. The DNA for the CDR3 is TGCGCCAGCAGCCAAGACGGGACAGACTACAATGAGCAGTTCTTC.

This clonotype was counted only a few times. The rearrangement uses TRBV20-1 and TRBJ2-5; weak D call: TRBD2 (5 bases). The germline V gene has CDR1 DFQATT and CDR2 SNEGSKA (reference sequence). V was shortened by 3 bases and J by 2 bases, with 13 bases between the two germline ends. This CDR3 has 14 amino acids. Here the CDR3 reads CSASTIRGQETQYF. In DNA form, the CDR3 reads TGCAGTGCTAGTACGATCCGAGGGCAAGAGACCCAGTACTTC.

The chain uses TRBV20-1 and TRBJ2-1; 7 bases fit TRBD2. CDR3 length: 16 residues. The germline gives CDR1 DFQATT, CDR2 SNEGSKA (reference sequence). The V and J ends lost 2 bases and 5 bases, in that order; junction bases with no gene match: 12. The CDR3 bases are TGCAGTGCTAGACCCGGGAGGTCAGGCTATCACAATGAGCAGTTCTTC. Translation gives CSARPGRSGYHNEQFF.

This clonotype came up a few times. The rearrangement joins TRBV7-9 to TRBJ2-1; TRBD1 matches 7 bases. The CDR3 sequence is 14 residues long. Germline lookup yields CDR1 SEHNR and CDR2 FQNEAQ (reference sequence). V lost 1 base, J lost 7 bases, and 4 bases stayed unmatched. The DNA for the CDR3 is TGTGCCAGCAGCTTAGAGGGGGCGAGGAATGAGCAGTTCTTC. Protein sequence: CASSLEGARNEQFF. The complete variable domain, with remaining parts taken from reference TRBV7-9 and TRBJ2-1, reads DTGVSQNPRHKITKRGQNVTFRCDPISEHNRLYWYRQTLGQGPEFLTYFQNEAQLEKSRLLSDRFSAERPKGSFSTLEIQRTEQGDSAMYLCASSLEGARNEQFFGPGTRLTVL.

CDR3: CASSLNGARRTGELFF. The DNA of the CDR3 is TGTGCCAGCAGCTTAAACGGGGCGCGTCGGACCGGGGAGCTGTTTTTT. This chain joins TRBV11-2 and TRBJ2-2, with D possibly called TRBD1 or TRBD2 (5 bases each). The CDR3 is 16 residues long. V lost 2 bases to trimming and J lost 5 bases, with 15 bases between them. Germline values: CDR1 SGHAT, CDR2 FQNNGV. Full variable domain (outside the CDR3, taken from reference TRBV11-2 and TRBJ2-2): EAGVAQSPRYKIIEKRQSVAFWCNPISGHATLYWYQQILGQGPKLLIQFQNNGVVDDSQLPKDRFSAERLKGVDSTLKIQPAKLEDSAVYLCASSLNGARRTGELFFGEGSRLTVL.

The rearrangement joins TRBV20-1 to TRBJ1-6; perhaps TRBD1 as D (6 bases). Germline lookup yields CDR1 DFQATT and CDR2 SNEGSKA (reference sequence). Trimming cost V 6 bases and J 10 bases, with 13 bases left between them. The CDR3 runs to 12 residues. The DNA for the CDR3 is TGCAGTGCCCCGTCAAGGGGGTCACCCCTCCACTTT. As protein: CSAPSRGSPLHF.

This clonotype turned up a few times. The CDR3 sequence is CSALQGVTDTQYF. CDR3 nucleotides: TGCAGTGCCCTACAGGGAGTTACAGATACGCAGTATTTT. V gene TRBV20-1 combines with J gene TRBJ2-3, with D possibly being TRBD1 (6 bases). V lost 6 bases and J lost 3, with 13 bases in between. CDR3 size: 13 residues. Per the germline V gene, CDR1 is DFQATT and CDR2 is SNEGSKA (reference sequence).